The 23 T cell receptor beta chains in this list originate from one sample, sequenced in a study of cytomegalovirus exposure and HLA in healthy donors (dated by TCRdb to 2017 to 2019). Preparation of the library involved the immunoSEQ multiplex PCR assay. The multiplex PCR relied on a mix of 60 forward primers for TCR Vbeta segments and 13 reverse primers for TCR Jbeta segments. Held by TCRdb, this immuneACCESS table contains in-frame sequences only and omits some clones. Under half of the omission traces to an unresolved V gene where checked; the cause of the rest is unknown. For this sample there are roughly 200,000 clones; around three quarters appear just once. The top ten clonotypes cover under 0.85% of the sample. The sample consisted of PBMCs. The receptor source for this set is a boy aged 10-17 years in good health and CMV-seronegative.

Points on this clone: Other nucleotide sequences in the sample specify the same CDR3. The chain links TRBV5-1 to TRBJ1-2; no definite D call. The V gene lost 0 bases and the J gene lost 2 bases, with 11 bases spanning the gap. The CDR3 loop spans 15 amino acids. Per the germline V gene, CDR1 is SGHRS and CDR2 is YFSETQ. In DNA, the CDR3 is TGCGCCAGCAGCTTGGCCTTAAGCGGGAACTATGGCTACACCTTC. This translates into CASSLALSGNYGYTF.

V and J are TRBV9 and TRBJ2-5, with D perhaps matching TRBD2 (6 bases). Looked up from germline, CDR1 is SGDLS and CDR2 is YYNGEE. The CDR3 is made up of 15 amino acids. Trimming cost V 0 bases and J 0 bases, with 9 bases left between them. The CDR3 loop is CASSVAGDDQETQYF. As DNA, the CDR3 is TGTGCCAGCAGCGTAGCGGGAGACGACCAAGAGACCCAGTACTTC.

In the case of this clone: One end of the junction fails to match germline, which may point to a read error. The chain recombines TRBV10-3 with TRBJ2-1, with 8 bases that match TRBD1. The V gene's germline CDR1 is ENHRY and CDR2 SYGVKD. CDR3 length: 13 amino acids. In DNA form, the CDR3 reads TGTGCCGTCAGTGGACAGGGCGGGAATGAGCAGTTCTTC. It codes for CAVSGQGGNEQFF.

This clone was seen only a few times. The V and J genes are TRBV11-3 and TRBJ1-1, with D uncertain. Between the trimmed V and J ends, which lost 5 bases and 6 bases, there was a span of 16 bases. The CDR3 length is 14 residues. The germline gives CDR1 SGHNT, CDR2 YENEEA. The CDR3 here is CASSGTGLRAEAFF. The DNA of the CDR3 is TGTGCCAGCAGCGGAACGGGATTGAGGGCTGAAGCTTTCTTT.

J is TRBJ1-2 and V is TRBV4-1; 8 nucleotides align to TRBD1. V gave up 1 base and J gave up 5 bases; unmatched junction bases: 9. This CDR3 is 16 amino acids long. Per the germline V gene, CDR1 is MGHRA and CDR2 is YSYEKL. The CDR3 DNA sequence: TGCGCCAGCAGCCAAGGCCTAGGACAGGGTCCTTATGGCTACACCTTC. The encoded protein is CASSQGLGQGPYGYTF.

This CDR3 reads CASSLAGGGADQPQHF. CDR3 bases: TGCGCCAGCAGCTTGGCCGGAGGGGGCGCGGATCAGCCCCAGCATTTT. The chain employs TRBV5-1 and TRBJ1-5, with TRBD1 identical over 7 bases. Germline CDR1 is SGHRS and CDR2 is YFSETQ. The V gene end was trimmed by 0 bases and the J gene end by 5 bases; junction bases not matched to a gene: 8. CDR3 length equals 16 residues. Using reference TRBV5-1 and TRBJ1-5 for the parts outside the CDR3, the full variable domain is KAGVTQTPRYLIKTRGQQVTLSCSPISGHRSVSWYQQTPGQGLQFLFEYFSETQRNKGNFPGRFSGRQFSNSRSEMNVSTLELGDSALYLCASSLAGGGADQPQHFGDGTRLSIL.

This chain links TRBV13 with TRBJ1-3; 9 bases agree with TRBD1. V dropped 10 bases and J dropped 3; count of bases not matched to a gene: 10. The CDR3 has 15 amino acids. Germline V gene data show CDR1 as PRHDT and CDR2 as FYEKMQ (reference sequence). The CDR3 sequence: CATYGQGRGGNTIYF. The CDR3 nucleotides read TGTGCCACCTACGGACAGGGGAGGGGTGGAAACACCATATATTTT. Full variable domain (outside the CDR3, taken from reference TRBV13 and TRBJ1-3): AAGVIQSPRHLIKEKRETATLKCYPIPRHDTVYWYQQGPGQDPQFLISFYEKMQSDKGSIPDRFSAQQFSDYHSELNMSSLELGDSALYFCATYGQGRGGNTIYFGEGSWLTVV.

This clone has a handful of counts. The chain recombines TRBV6-5 with TRBJ1-1; 9 bases agree with TRBD1. CDR3 length: 14 residues. V was pared by 9 bases and J by 2 bases, with 7 bases of the junction left unmatched. CDR1 and CDR2 (germline): MNHEY, SVGAGI. The CDR3 region has the DNA TGTGCCAGTACAGAGGGACAGGGAAACACTGAAGCTTTCTTT. Protein product: CASTEGQGNTEAFF.

The chain combines TRBV7-9 with TRBJ2-5; a weak D match, TRBD2 (5 bases). From germline, CDR1 is SEHNR and CDR2 FQNEAQ (reference sequence). This CDR3 region has 16 residues. V shed 7 bases and J shed 5 bases, with 23 bases lying between them. The CDR3 reads CASTWGIAREPETQYF. CDR3 nucleotide sequence: TGTGCCAGCACGTGGGGTATAGCGAGAGAACCCGAGACCCAGTACTTC.

The rearrangement uses TRBV30 and TRBJ2-1; 7 nucleotides align to TRBD1. The CDR3 length is 14 residues. J gave up 8 bases and V 5 bases, and 12 bases lay outside the gene matches. The germline V gene encodes CDR1 GTSNPN and CDR2 SVGIG (reference sequence). In DNA, the CDR3 is TGTGCCTGGCTCCGGGACAGACGTAACGATGAGCAGTTCTTC. Its translation: CAWLRDRRNDEQFF.

The chain is built from TRBV11-2 and TRBJ1-2; perhaps TRBD1 as D (5 bases). Per the germline V gene, CDR1 is SGHAT and CDR2 is FQNNGV. V lost 3 bases, J lost 6 bases, and 11 bases lay in between. The CDR3 loop spans 13 amino acids. CDR3 sequence: CASSFPGRNGYTF. The CDR3 region has the DNA TGTGCCAGCAGCTTCCCAGGGAGGAATGGCTACACCTTC.

The chain joins TRBV18 to TRBJ1-2; D ambiguous. Germline CDR1 reads KGHSH; CDR2 reads LQKENI. V shed 2 bases and J shed 2 bases, with 9 bases lying between them. This CDR3 has 14 residues. DNA of the CDR3: TGTGCCAGCTCACCAAGCGGGGAGAACTATGGCTACACCTTC. It encodes CASSPSGENYGYTF.

This clone was counted a single time. This chain uses TRBV15 with TRBJ2-2, with D perhaps TRBD1 (6 bases). There are 13 residues in the CDR3. V was clipped by 7 bases and J by 1 base, with 7 bases between them. Per the germline V gene, CDR1 is LNHNV and CDR2 is YYDKDF (reference sequence). The CDR3 reads CATKTGNTGELFF. In DNA, the CDR3 is TGTGCCACCAAGACAGGGAACACCGGGGAGCTGTTTTTT.

This chain joins TRBV5-4 and TRBJ1-1, with D possibly TRBD1 on 5 matching bases. The CDR3 spans 16 residues. V was clipped by 3 bases and J by 4 bases, with 19 bases between them. CDR1 is SGHNT and CDR2 is YYREEE in the germline V gene (reference sequence). In DNA, the CDR3 is TGTGCCAGCAGCTGGGGAGGCAGGGTGATGGGCACTGAAGCTTTCTTT. Its translation is CASSWGGRVMGTEAFF.

This chain links TRBV9 with TRBJ1-6; D may be TRBD1 (5 bases). Trimming removed 2 bases from V and 0 bases from J, with 12 bases in between. Germline V gene lookup returns CDR1 SGDLS and CDR2 YYNGEE. The CDR3 contains 17 residues. The CDR3 region is CASSVSGFSSYNSPLHF. In nucleotides, the CDR3 is TGTGCCAGCAGCGTCTCAGGGTTCAGCTCCTATAATTCACCCCTCCACTTT.

V usage is TRBV7-2 and J usage is TRBJ1-2, with D possibly matching TRBD1 (6 bases). This CDR3 comprises 14 residues. Germline assignment: CDR1 SGHTA and CDR2 FQGNSA. The ends were cut back, 5 bases at V and 8 bases at J, with 18 bases in the middle. This CDR3 reads CASSPRRTDRGYTF. In DNA, the CDR3 is TGTGCCAGCAGCCCCCGGAGGACCGACAGGGGCTACACCTTC. Using reference TRBV7-2 and TRBJ1-2 for the parts outside the CDR3, the full variable domain is GAGVSQSPSNKVTEKGKDVELRCDPISGHTALYWYRQSLGQGLEFLIYFQGNSAPDKSGLPSDRFSAERTGGSVSTLTIQRTQQEDSAVYLCASSPRRTDRGYTFGSGTRLTVV.

The CDR3 spells CASSKSWEKGGSTEAFF. The CDR3 DNA reads as TGTGCCAGTAGTAAGAGTTGGGAGAAGGGAGGGAGCACTGAAGCTTTCTTT. The gene calls are TRBV19 and TRBJ1-1; D remains ambiguous. This CDR3 region has 17 residues. In germline, CDR1 is LNHDA, CDR2 SQIVND (reference sequence). Trimming took off 4 bases at V and 4 bases at J, with 22 bases between the two ends.

This sequence joins TRBV5-1 and TRBJ2-5, with 7 nucleotides matching TRBD2. Losses at the gene ends were 4 bases for V and 5 bases for J; bases not matched to a gene: 14. Per germline, CDR1 SGHRS and CDR2 YFSETQ. The CDR3 extends over 16 amino acids. The CDR3 is CASSPWGGLAVETQYF. The CDR3 DNA reads as TGCGCCAGCAGCCCCTGGGGGGGATTAGCCGTCGAGACCCAGTACTTC.

The chain links TRBV20-1 to TRBJ2-1; no firm D call. From germline, CDR1 is DFQATT and CDR2 SNEGSKA (reference sequence). The CDR3 covers 11 residues. The V end lost 6 bases, the J end lost 2 bases, and 5 bases lay between the germline ends. The CDR3 reads CSATAYNEQFF. The CDR3 nucleotides read TGCAGTGCCACTGCCTACAATGAGCAGTTCTTC.

The rearrangement joins TRBV6-1 to TRBJ1-5; 8 nucleotides line up with TRBD1. CDR3 length equals 14 residues. V trimming: 6 bases; J trimming: 2 bases; junction bases outside the gene matches: 3. Germline assignment: CDR1 MNHNS and CDR2 SASEGT. The CDR3 region is CASSLGQGNQPQHF. The CDR3 nucleotides read TGTGCCAGCAGCTTGGGACAGGGCAATCAGCCCCAGCATTTT.

This rearrangement joins TRBV5-6 to TRBJ1-5; TRBD1 might be the D (5 bases). There are 14 residues in the CDR3. Germline lookup yields CDR1 SGHDT and CDR2 YYEEEE. V dropped 2 bases and J dropped 7 bases, with 13 bases sitting between them. This CDR3 is CASSFLQANQPQHF. Written as DNA, the CDR3 is TGTGCCAGCAGCTTTTTACAGGCTAACCAGCCCCAGCATTTT.

The gene calls are TRBV4-1 and TRBJ1-2; the D is unclear. The V gene lost 4 bases and the J gene lost 3 bases, with 12 bases spanning the gap. The germline V gene encodes CDR1 MGHRA and CDR2 YSYEKL. This CDR3 spans 14 amino acids. The CDR3 nucleotides read TGCGCCAGCAGCCTCCAGCAGGCCGACTATGGCTACACCTTC. Translating it yields CASSLQQADYGYTF.

The chain combines TRBV6-1 with TRBJ2-5, with TRBD2 matching over 7 bases. The J call may be mistaken, given a closer DNA end match to TRBJ2-7. The CDR3 is made up of 15 amino acids. Germline CDR1 reads MNHNS; CDR2 reads SASEGT. Here the CDR3 DNA reads TGTGCCAGCAGTGAGGAGGGACTAACCTTCTACGAGCAGTACTTC. Its translation is CASSEEGLTFYEQYF.